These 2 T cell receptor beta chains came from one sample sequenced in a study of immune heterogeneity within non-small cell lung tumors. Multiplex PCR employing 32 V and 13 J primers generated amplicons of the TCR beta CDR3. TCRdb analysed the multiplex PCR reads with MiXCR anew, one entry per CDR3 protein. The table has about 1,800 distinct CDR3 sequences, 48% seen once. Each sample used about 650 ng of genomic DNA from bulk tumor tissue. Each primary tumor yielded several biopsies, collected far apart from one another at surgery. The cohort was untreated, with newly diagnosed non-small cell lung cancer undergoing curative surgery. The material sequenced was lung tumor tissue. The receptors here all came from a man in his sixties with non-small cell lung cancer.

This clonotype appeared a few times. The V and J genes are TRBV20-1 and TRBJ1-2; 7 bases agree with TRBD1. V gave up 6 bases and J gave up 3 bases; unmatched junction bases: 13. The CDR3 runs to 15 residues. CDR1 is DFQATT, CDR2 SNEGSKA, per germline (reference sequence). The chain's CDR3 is CSALTARGRYYGYTF. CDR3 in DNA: TGCAGTGCCCTGACGGCTAGGGGGCGATACTATGGCTACACCTTC.

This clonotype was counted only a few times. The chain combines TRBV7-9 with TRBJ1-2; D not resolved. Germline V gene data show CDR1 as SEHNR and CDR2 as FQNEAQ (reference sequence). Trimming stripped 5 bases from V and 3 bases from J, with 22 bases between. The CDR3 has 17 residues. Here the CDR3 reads CASSSGLTPPLHYGYTF. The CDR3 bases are TGTGCCAGCAGCAGCGGCTTGACGCCCCCTCTTCACTATGGCTACACCTTC.